This T cell receptor beta chain was sequenced for a study of blood T cell repertoires in COVID-19. V lost 3 bases and J lost 2, with 14 bases in between. Germline CDR1 reads LNHDA; CDR2 reads SQIVND (reference sequence). The CDR3 is 16 amino acids. Here immunoSEQ multiplex PCR was the method, and the copy in TCRdb shows in-frame clones only, minus some. Of about 160,000 clones listed, around 87% were seen once; the top ten hold about 4.1%. Those who participated ranged in age from roughly 18 to 89 years and resided in some 24 US areas. The chain carries TRBV19 and TRBJ1-3, with D possibly TRBD1 on 6 matching bases. Material: PBMCs or T cells enriched from blood (not recorded which). The TCR originated in a woman in her forties who had been exposed to COVID-19. The CDR3 sequence is CASSMGHYNTGNTIYF. CDR3 DNA: TGTGCCAGTAGTATGGGACACTATAACACTGGAAACACCATATATTTT.